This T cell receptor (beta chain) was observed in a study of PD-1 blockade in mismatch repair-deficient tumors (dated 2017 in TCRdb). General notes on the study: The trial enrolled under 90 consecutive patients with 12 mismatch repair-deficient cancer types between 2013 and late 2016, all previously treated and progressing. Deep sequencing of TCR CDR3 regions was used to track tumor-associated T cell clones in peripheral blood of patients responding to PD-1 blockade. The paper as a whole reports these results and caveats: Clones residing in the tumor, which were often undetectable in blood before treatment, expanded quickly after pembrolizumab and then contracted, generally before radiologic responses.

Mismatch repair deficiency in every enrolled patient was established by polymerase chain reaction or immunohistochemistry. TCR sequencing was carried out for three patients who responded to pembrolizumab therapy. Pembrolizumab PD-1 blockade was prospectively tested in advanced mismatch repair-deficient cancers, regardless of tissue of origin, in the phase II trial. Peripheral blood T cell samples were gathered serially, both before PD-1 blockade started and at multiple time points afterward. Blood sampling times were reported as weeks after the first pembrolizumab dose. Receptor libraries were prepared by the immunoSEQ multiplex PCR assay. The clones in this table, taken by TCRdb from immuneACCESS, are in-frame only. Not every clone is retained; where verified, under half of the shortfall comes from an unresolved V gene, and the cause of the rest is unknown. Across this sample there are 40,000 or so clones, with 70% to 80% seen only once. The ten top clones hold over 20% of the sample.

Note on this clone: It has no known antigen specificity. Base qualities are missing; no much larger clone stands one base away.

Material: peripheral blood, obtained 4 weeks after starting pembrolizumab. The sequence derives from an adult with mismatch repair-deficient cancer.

The CDR3 region: CASSIDPGSGFFF. In nucleotide form, the sequence is TGTGCCAGTAGTATAGATCCGGGTTCGGGGTTTTTCTTT. Recombination linked TRBV19 to TRBJ1-1; no D gene can be assigned with confidence. The germline V gene (reference sequence) supplies CDR1 LNHDA and CDR2 SQIVND. The CDR3 numbers 13 residues from cysteine through phenylalanine. Only the CDR3 part of the read is kept: 39 bases, read in frame from the first base. The germline ends are 15 bases apart after V is trimmed by 0 bases and J by 13 bases. When the CDR3 is completed using the reference TRBV19 and TRBJ1-1 genes on either side, the full variable domain is DGGITQSPKYLFRKEGQNVTLSCEQNLNHDAMYWYRQDPGQGLRLIYYSQIVNDFQKGDIAEGYSVSREKKESFPLTVTSAQKNPTAFYLCASSIDPGSGFFFGQGTRLTVV.